This T cell receptor beta chain was sequenced in a study of Ad26.COV2.S vaccination and SARS-CoV-2 variants. Across the study: Enrolled in COV1001, the donor was in the Ad26.COV2.S trial arm, which received the vaccine. Dosing was one shot or two shots 56 days apart.

Worth noting for this clone: Its matching antigen is unknown.

Profiled with immunoSEQ multiplex PCR; TCRdb holds only in-frame clones, not every one. The sample yields more than 250,000 clones, around 87% seen once. Treatment reported: some 20 received Ad26.COV2.S at low or high dose, single or two shots; roughly five received placebo; per-sample allocation not given. Sampling was performed 63 days after the first vaccine or placebo injection. Boston supplied an adult donor aged 18-55 years. The study's findings and limits: Higher spike-specific TCR breadth was found in vaccine recipients than in placebo recipients.

V was shortened by 1 base and J by 0 bases, with 3 bases between the two germline ends. The CDR3 covers 13 residues. CDR1 and CDR2 (germline): MNHEY, SVGAGI. The sequencing here drew on peripheral blood, taken in a trial of Ad26.COV2.S vaccine versus placebo. The origin of this receptor is a person aged 18 to 59 who received the Ad26.COV2.S COVID-19 vaccine or a placebo. The V and J genes are TRBV6-5 and TRBJ1-2; the D is unclear. The CDR3 spells CASSYYTNYGYTF. The CDR3, as DNA: TGTGCCAGCAGTTACTATACTAACTATGGCTACACCTTC.